The source of this TCR beta chain is a study of T cells after posttransplantation cyclophosphamide. Cells defined as naive were viable CD3+CD4+ or CD3+CD8+ and CCR7+CD45RA+CD45RO-CD95-CD27+CD28+. Peripheral blood was collected from the related graft donor on the marrow donation day. Germline loops: CDR1 LNHDA, CDR2 SQIVND (reference sequence). V gave up 1 base and J gave up 1 base, with 7 bases separating them. CDR3 length: 14 amino acids. The repertoire was sequenced with immunoSEQ multiplex PCR; TCRdb's copy has only in-frame clones and lacks some. Of more than 30,000 clones detected, over 80% appear once; the ten largest clones hold around 0.26%. In the case of this clone: Other DNA sequences from this sample encode an identical CDR3 as well.

The TCR originated in a woman aged 55-70 years in good health, CMV-negative, and a related stem cell transplant donor. J is TRBJ1-1 and V is TRBV19, with D unresolved. The sample was naive CD4+ T cells sorted from PBMCs. CDR3 residues: CASSIGRGNTEAFF. CDR3 in DNA: TGTGCCAGTAGTATAGGGAGAGGGAACACTGAAGCTTTCTTT.